One and the same sample provided the 23 T cell receptor beta chains below, sequenced in a study of CD4 and CD8 cells across lung adenocarcinoma regions. TCRdb processed the PCR reads anew with MiXCR; each CDR3 protein has one entry. The sample lists approximately 8,400 distinct CDR3 sequences, nearly 55% occurring once. The sample consisted of CD8+ T cells from the center of a lung tumor. The origin of the receptors is a female donor with lung adenocarcinoma. The CD4 and CD8 labels of this study may be unreliable.

This clonotype came up many times. V and J are TRBV7-8 and TRBJ1-3; D remains unclear. Germline lookup yields CDR1 SGHVS and CDR2 FQNEAQ. Deletions cut 2 bases from V and 0 bases from J, with 11 bases between. CDR3 length: 16 residues. CDR3 residues: CASSLIGPDSGNTIYF. The CDR3 DNA reads TGTGCCAGCAGCTTAATTGGACCGGACTCTGGAAACACCATATATTTT.

This clonotype rates as medium-sized. J is TRBJ2-3 and V is TRBV6-8; no reliable D call. The CDR3 is 13 residues long. Germline V lookup: CDR1 MNHGY, CDR2 SAAAGT. Trimming stripped 6 bases from V and 6 bases from J, with 13 bases between. In nucleotides, the CDR3 is TGTGCCAGCAGGGACCGAGACTTGGATACGCAGTATTTT. Encoded protein: CASRDRDLDTQYF.

To note about this clonotype: At one boundary the junction diverges from the germline segment, which might be a read error. This rearrangement joins TRBV6-1 to TRBJ2-2; weak D call: TRBD1 (6 bases). Germline V lookup: CDR1 MNHNS, CDR2 SASEGT. The CDR3 is 19 amino acids. The CDR3 sequence is CASSDQVRGILGSSGELFF. The CDR3 nucleotides read TGTGCCAGCAGTGATCAGGTCAGGGGCATTCTTGGCTCCTCCGGTGAGCTGTTTTTT.

On this clonotype: Germline and junction disagree at one end, which may indicate a read error. The chain links TRBV11-2 to TRBJ2-3; 8 bases align to TRBD2. TRBJ2-7 explains the end of the DNA better; the J call may be wrong. The CDR3 is 15 amino acids. In germline, CDR1 is SGHAT, CDR2 FQNNGV. CDR3 region: CASGFGGGPVDTQYF. DNA for the CDR3: TGTGCCAGCGGCTTCGGGGGGGGACCTGTAGATACGCAGTACTTC.

This clonotype was recorded many times. This chain links TRBV18 with TRBJ2-5; 10 nucleotides line up with TRBD1. The length of the CDR3 is 15 residues. From germline, CDR1 is KGHSH and CDR2 LQKENI. Trimming removed 6 bases from V and 5 bases from J; junction bases left unmatched: 9. The CDR3 nucleotides are TGTGCCAGCTCCTCCCCGACAGGGGGCATGGAGACCCAGTACTTC. This codes for CASSSPTGGMETQYF.

V and J are TRBV7-2 and TRBJ2-3; D is undetermined. The J call may be mistaken, given a closer DNA end match to TRBJ2-7. Germline V gene data show CDR1 as SGHTA and CDR2 as FQGNSA. This CDR3 is built from 14 residues. CDR3 nucleotide sequence: TGTGCCAGCTCCTATGTGTGTGGCACAGACACGCAGTACTTC. Encoded protein: CASSYVCGTDTQYF.

V gene TRBV7-2 combines with J gene TRBJ2-5, with no clear D. The DNA end favors TRBJ2-7, so the J call may be wrong. The CDR3 is 14 residues long. The germline CDR1 and CDR2 sequences are SGHTA and FQGNSA. The CDR3 protein is CASSPQWSSYEQYF. CDR3 bases: TGTGCCAGCAGCCCCCAATGGAGCTCCTACGAGCAGTACTTC.

At least ten counts were recorded for this clonotype. The J gene is TRBJ2-7, the V gene TRBV7-6; 13 bases map to TRBD2. Germline V gene lookup returns CDR1 SGHVS and CDR2 FNYEAQ. V lost 2 bases and J lost 3; bases outside the gene matches: 4. This CDR3 region has 16 residues. For the CDR3, the DNA is TGTGCCAGCAGCTTAACCGGGACTAGCGGGAACTACGAGCAGTACTTC. It codes for CASSLTGTSGNYEQYF. The full variable domain, rest sourced from reference TRBV7-6 and TRBJ2-7, is GAGVSQSPRYKVTKRGQDVALRCDPISGHVSLYWYRQALGQGPEFLTYFNYEAQQDKSGLPNDRFSAERPEGSISTLTIQRTEQRDSAMYRCASSLTGTSGNYEQYFGPGTRLTVT.

This clonotype was seen repeatedly, ten times or more. This chain joins TRBV7-2 and TRBJ2-7, with 10 positions matching TRBD1. Per the germline V gene, CDR1 is SGHTA and CDR2 is FQGNSA. The CDR3 sequence is 14 residues long. The trim removed 8 bases at V and 6 bases at J, leaving 10 bases unmatched. The CDR3 here is CASQPGQGRSEQYF. CDR3 nucleotides: TGTGCCAGCCAGCCGGGACAGGGGCGAAGCGAGCAGTACTTC.

This chain joins TRBV27 and TRBJ1-5, with no clear D. The CDR3 is 16 amino acids. Germline lookup yields CDR1 MNHEY and CDR2 SMNVEV (reference sequence). V lost 5 bases to trimming and J lost 3 bases, with 17 bases between them. CDR3 residues: CASSNMGHGLNQPQHF. CDR3 in DNA: TGTGCCAGCAGTAATATGGGTCACGGGCTCAATCAGCCCCAGCATTTT.

Comment on this clonotype: Its ends do not fully match the called genes, so a read error is possible. The chain is built from TRBV4-3 and TRBJ2-5; the D gene is possibly TRBD2 (6 bases). CDR3 length: 19 amino acids. Germline CDR1 and CDR2: LGHNA and YSLEER. The CDR3 loop reads CATGQDGAVGGPGKETQYF. DNA of the CDR3: TGCGCCACGGGTCAAGATGGGGCGGTCGGGGGACCTGGCAAAGAGACCCAGTACTTT.

This clonotype was recorded a few times. The chain uses TRBV5-6 and TRBJ2-7, with TRBD2 matching over 11 bases. The ends lost 8 bases at V and 8 bases at J; junction bases unmatched: 9. The CDR3 totals 13 residues. Germline CDR1 reads SGHDT; CDR2 reads YYEEEE. The CDR3 nucleotides read TGTGCCAGTCAATCAGTAGCGGGAGGGCAGCAGTACTTC. Residues: CASQSVAGGQQYF. Drawing the rest from reference TRBV5-6 and TRBJ2-7, the complete variable domain is DAGVTQSPTHLIKTRGQQVTLRCSPKSGHDTVSWYQQALGQGPQFIFQYYEEEERQRGNFPDRFSGHQFPNYSSELNVNALLLGDSALYLCASQSVAGGQQYFGPGTRLTVT.

This clonotype was found many times. The CDR3, as DNA: TGTGCCATCAGTGAGTCCAGTACTACAGATACGCAGTATTTT. This codes for CAISESSTTDTQYF. The rearrangement joins TRBV10-3 to TRBJ2-3; D is ambiguous. Germline assignment: CDR1 ENHRY and CDR2 SYGVKD. The length of the CDR3 is 14 residues. V was cut by 0 bases and J by 3 bases, with 7 bases left in between.

This clonotype has just a few counts. V is TRBV12-3 or TRBV12-4 and J is TRBJ2-1; TRBD2 matches 11 bases. Trimming took 8 bases from V and 4 from J; bases not matched to a gene: 7. There are 15 residues in the CDR3. The DNA for the CDR3 is TGTGCCAGCTCCGATAGCGGGAGGGTTTACAATGAGCAGTTCTTC. It translates to CASSDSGRVYNEQFF.

J is TRBJ2-2 and V is TRBV7-2; 11 bases agree with TRBD2. The germline V gene has CDR1 SGHTA and CDR2 FQGNSA. The CDR3 is 15 amino acids. V shed 6 bases and J 9 bases; nucleotides not matched to a gene: 9. CDR3 DNA: TGTGCCAGCAGTGTAGGGACTAGCGGCCCCCGGGAGCTGTTTTTT. Translating it yields CASSVGTSGPRELFF.

In the case of this clonotype: The junction and the germline gene differ at one end; a read error may be behind it. The chain joins TRBV7-2 to TRBJ2-2; D is possibly TRBD1 or TRBD2 (5 bases each). Germline CDR1 is SGHTA and CDR2 is FQGNSA. The CDR3 is 15 amino acids. The chain's CDR3 is CARSSGAGSTGALYF. The CDR3 nucleotides are TGTGCCAGGAGCTCCGGGGCAGGGTCCACCGGGGCGCTGTATTTT.

The rearrangement joins TRBV7-6 to TRBJ2-7; D gene ambiguous. Trimming left V 1 base short and J 0 bases short, with 7 bases between. The germline V gene has CDR1 SGHVS and CDR2 FNYEAQ. The CDR3 extends over 14 amino acids. DNA for the CDR3: TGTGCCAGCAGCTTAGTCGGCTTCTCCTACGAGCAGTACTTC. Protein sequence: CASSLVGFSYEQYF. The full variable domain, rest sourced from reference TRBV7-6 and TRBJ2-7, is GAGVSQSPRYKVTKRGQDVALRCDPISGHVSLYWYRQALGQGPEFLTYFNYEAQQDKSGLPNDRFSAERPEGSISTLTIQRTEQRDSAMYRCASSLVGFSYEQYFGPGTRLTVT.

Comments on this clonotype: The junction departs from the called germline gene at one end, perhaps through a read error. The chain couples TRBV5-6 to TRBJ2-1; TRBD2 agrees at 8 bases. CDR1 is SGHDT and CDR2 is YYEEEE in the germline V gene. The CDR3 covers 15 residues. The CDR3 loop reads CASSLTSGFYSEQFF. As DNA, the CDR3 is TGTGCCAGCAGCCTCACTAGCGGATTCTACAGTGAGCAGTTTTTT.

This clonotype was recorded at least ten times. V gene TRBV6-1 combines with J gene TRBJ1-1; D gene uncertain. Germline V lookup: CDR1 MNHNS, CDR2 SASEGT. The CDR3 contains 10 residues. The ends were cut back, 6 bases at V and 6 bases at J, with 5 bases in the middle. The CDR3, as DNA: TGTGCCAGCAGAGGCTCTGAAGCTTTCTTT. Residues: CASRGSEAFF.

V gene TRBV11-2 combines with J gene TRBJ2-2, with 7 bases aligning to TRBD1. The junction had 5 bases not matched to a gene; V was cut back by 5 bases and J by 2 bases. Germline loops: CDR1 SGHAT, CDR2 FQNNGV. The CDR3 consists of 15 residues. CDR3 in DNA: TGTGCCAGCAGCCCCTGGACAGGCAACACCGGGGAGCTGTTTTTT. Translation: CASSPWTGNTGELFF.

The chain combines TRBV6-1 with TRBJ2-7, with D possibly matching TRBD1 (5 bases). The germline CDR1 and CDR2 sequences are MNHNS and SASEGT. This CDR3 is 15 amino acids long. Trimming took 5 bases from V and 1 from J, leaving 15 bases between them. The CDR3 DNA reads as TGTGCCAGCAGTCCCCAGACAGTTCCTTCCTACGAGCAGTACTTC. This sequence encodes CASSPQTVPSYEQYF.

This clonotype rates as medium-sized (0.01 to 0.1%). The chain uses TRBV7-6 and TRBJ2-5; 10 bases map to TRBD1. The germline gives CDR1 SGHVS, CDR2 FNYEAQ. Trimming at V came to 3 bases and at J to 4 bases, leaving 5 bases not matched to a gene. The CDR3 totals 15 residues. This CDR3 is CASSFRQGATETQYF. In DNA, the CDR3 is TGTGCCAGCAGCTTCCGACAGGGGGCGACAGAGACCCAGTACTTC. Full variable domain (remainder filled in from reference TRBV7-6 and TRBJ2-5): GAGVSQSPRYKVTKRGQDVALRCDPISGHVSLYWYRQALGQGPEFLTYFNYEAQQDKSGLPNDRFSAERPEGSISTLTIQRTEQRDSAMYRCASSFRQGATETQYFGPGTRLLVL.

This clonotype was recorded at least ten times. The V and J genes are TRBV6-1 and TRBJ1-2; 7 bases are a match to TRBD1. J lost 4 bases, V lost 1 base, and 12 bases had no gene match. The germline gives CDR1 MNHNS, CDR2 SASEGT. The CDR3 totals 17 residues. The CDR3 reads CASSEDNVQGLAYGYTF. The CDR3 coding sequence is TGTGCCAGCAGTGAAGACAATGTACAGGGGCTCGCCTATGGCTACACCTTC.